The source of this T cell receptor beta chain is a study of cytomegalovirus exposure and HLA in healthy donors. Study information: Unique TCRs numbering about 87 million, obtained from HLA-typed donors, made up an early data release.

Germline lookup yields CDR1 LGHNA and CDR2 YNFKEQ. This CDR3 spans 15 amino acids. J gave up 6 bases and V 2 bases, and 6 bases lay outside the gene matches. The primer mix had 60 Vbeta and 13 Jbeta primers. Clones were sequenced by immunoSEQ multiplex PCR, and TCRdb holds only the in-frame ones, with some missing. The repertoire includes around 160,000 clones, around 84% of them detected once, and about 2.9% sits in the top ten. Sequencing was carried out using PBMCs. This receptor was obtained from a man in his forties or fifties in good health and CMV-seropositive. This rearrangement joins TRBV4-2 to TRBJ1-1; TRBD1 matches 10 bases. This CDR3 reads CASSQLGQGTPEAFF. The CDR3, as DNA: TGTGCCAGCAGCCAATTGGGACAGGGGACTCCTGAAGCTTTCTTT.